The TCR beta chain under discussion was sequenced for a study of CD8 T cells in ankylosing spondylitis (dated by TCRdb to about 2017). At the level of the whole study: To find TCR variants linked to disease, the study profiled T cell receptor beta repertoires in ankylosing spondylitis patients and healthy donors. Peripheral blood was sampled, and synovial fluid was additionally collected from ankylosing spondylitis patients. The full study cohort was made up of over 20 ankylosing spondylitis patients and around 100 healthy donors. The full study reports these points: The disease-linked clones were reported to be significantly enriched in matched synovial fluid samples from ankylosing spondylitis patients. Some of the motif variants had been reported before in the synovial fluid and blood of reactive arthritis patients, a finding that suggests common disease-initiation mechanisms. A CD8+ phenotype was shown by the disease-linked clones, which were found at relatively low frequencies in peripheral blood. A TCR beta motif of several highly homologous amino acid variants appeared characteristic of blood from ankylosing spondylitis patients.

V is pruned by 6 bases and J by 3 bases, leaving 11 bases of the junction without a gene match. From cysteine to phenylalanine, the CDR3 is 16 amino acids long. Only the CDR3 part of the read is kept: 48 bases, read in frame from the first base. Per the germline V gene (reference sequence), DFQATT is the CDR1 and SNEGSKA is the CDR2. At least ten counts were recorded for this clonotype. Its antigen is still unknown. No much larger clone exists at a distance of one base, and base qualities are not known. Sequencer: Illumina HiSeq 2500. TCR beta libraries were prepared by quantitative 5'-RACE with molecular barcodes. In the paper's pipeline: Disease-linked TCR variants were identified with a new computational method built on a probabilistic model of VDJ rearrangement. The raw public data were reprocessed by TCRdb itself: fastp quality trimming at Q25, MiXCR clonotype calling, in-frame beta chains only. For every CDR3 protein sequence, its rows merge into one entry that carries the most common genes and DNA. These V and J calls rely on TCRdb rather than the paper's analysis. In this sample the table shows roughly 250,000 distinct CDR3 sequences, 10% to 13% of which occur a single time. 2.6% of the sample lies in the top ten.

Sequencing used blood, either unsorted or a sorted T cell fraction (not recorded which). This TCR was recovered from a male donor with ankylosing spondylitis or in good health (not recorded which). This chain joins TRBV20-1 to TRBJ1-5, with 10 bases matching TRBD1. The sequence in DNA is TGCAGTGCGTCAGTAGGACAGGGGGAGGACAATCAGCCCCAGCATTTT. It encodes CSASVGQGEDNQPQHF.